Following are 5 T cell receptor beta chains from one sample sequenced in a study of T cell changes during pregnancy in multiple sclerosis. Only in-frame clones appear in the TCRdb table, and some are missing; sequencing was by immunoSEQ multiplex PCR. Of more than 55,000 clones in the sample, approximately 90% are singletons; the top ten hold 1% to 1.5%. Sequenced material: peripheral blood, taken in the second trimester of pregnancy. The receptors come from a female donor with multiple sclerosis, enrolled in a pregnancy study.

The CDR3 loop is CASSQVARVESPLHF. In DNA, the CDR3 is TGCGCCAGCAGCCAAGTCGCCAGGGTAGAATCACCCCTCCACTTT. The J gene is TRBJ1-6, the V gene TRBV4-1; maybe TRBD1 (5 bases). Germline CDR1 is MGHRA and CDR2 is YSYEKL. This CDR3 is 15 amino acids long. The V gene lost 1 base and the J gene lost 10 bases, with 14 bases spanning the gap.

The V gene is TRBV7-2, the J gene TRBJ1-2; TRBD1 agrees at 7 bases. The ends lost 4 bases at V and 5 bases at J; junction bases unmatched: 10. Germline V gives CDR1 SGHTA, CDR2 FQGNSA. The CDR3 contains 15 residues. The CDR3 coding sequence is TGTGCCAGCAGCTACGACAGGGTCGGATTGTATGGCTACACCTTC. This sequence encodes CASSYDRVGLYGYTF.

Relative to its sample, this clone is medium-sized. An end of the junction differs from the germline gene, which may be a read error. CDR3 amino acids: CASSKGTGAPLHF. CDR3 nucleotide sequence: TGTGCTAGCAGCAAAGGGACAGGCGCACCCCTCCACTTT. The chain recombines TRBV7-7 with TRBJ1-6; TRBD1 agrees at 8 bases. CDR3 length equals 13 residues. Germline CDR1 is SSHAT and CDR2 is FNYEAQ (reference sequence).

The chain couples TRBV6-5 to TRBJ2-1, with 7 bases fitting TRBD1. This CDR3 has 12 residues. V gave up 5 bases and J gave up 15 bases; unmatched junction bases: 10. Germline CDR1 reads MNHEY; CDR2 reads SVGAGI. CDR3 nucleotides: TGTGCCAGCAGTCTTACAGGGGAGTTTGCGTTCTTC. It codes for CASSLTGEFAFF.

The chain employs TRBV2 and TRBJ2-3, with D possibly matching TRBD2 (7 bases). Germline assignment: CDR1 SNHLY and CDR2 FYNNEI. Trimming removed 1 base at V and 4 bases at J, with 12 bases between. The CDR3 runs to 15 residues. DNA of the CDR3: TGTGCCAGCAGTGAAGGCAGGGGAGGGGCAGATACGCAGTATTTT. It specifies CASSEGRGGADTQYF.